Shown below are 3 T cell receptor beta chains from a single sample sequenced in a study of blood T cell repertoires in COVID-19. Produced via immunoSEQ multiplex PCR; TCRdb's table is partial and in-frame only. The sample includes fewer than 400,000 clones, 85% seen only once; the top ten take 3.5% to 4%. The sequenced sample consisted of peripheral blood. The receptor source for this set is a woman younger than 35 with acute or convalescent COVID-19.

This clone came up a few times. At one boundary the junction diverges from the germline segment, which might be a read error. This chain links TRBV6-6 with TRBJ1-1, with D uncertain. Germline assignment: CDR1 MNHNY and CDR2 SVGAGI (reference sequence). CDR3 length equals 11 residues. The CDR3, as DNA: TGCGGTTCCTCCGTGAACACTGAAGCTTTCTTT. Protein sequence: CGSSVNTEAFF.

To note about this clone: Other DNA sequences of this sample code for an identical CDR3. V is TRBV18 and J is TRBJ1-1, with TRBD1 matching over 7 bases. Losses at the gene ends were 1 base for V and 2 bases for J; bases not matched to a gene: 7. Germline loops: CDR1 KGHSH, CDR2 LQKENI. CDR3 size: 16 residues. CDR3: CASSPLNRGLNTEAFF. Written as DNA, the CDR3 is TGTGCCAGCTCACCACTCAACAGGGGTCTTAACACTGAAGCTTTCTTT. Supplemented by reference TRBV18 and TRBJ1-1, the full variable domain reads NAGVMQNPRHLVRRRGQEARLRCSPMKGHSHVYWYRQLPEEGLKFMVYLQKENIIDESGMPKERFSAEFPKEGPSILRIQQVVRGDSAAYFCASSPLNRGLNTEAFFGQGTRLTVV.

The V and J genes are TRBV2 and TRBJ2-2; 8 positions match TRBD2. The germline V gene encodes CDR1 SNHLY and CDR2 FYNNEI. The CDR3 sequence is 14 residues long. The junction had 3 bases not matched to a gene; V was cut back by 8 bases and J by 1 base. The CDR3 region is CASQTSENTGELFF. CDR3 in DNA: TGTGCCAGCCAGACTAGCGAGAACACCGGGGAGCTGTTTTTT.